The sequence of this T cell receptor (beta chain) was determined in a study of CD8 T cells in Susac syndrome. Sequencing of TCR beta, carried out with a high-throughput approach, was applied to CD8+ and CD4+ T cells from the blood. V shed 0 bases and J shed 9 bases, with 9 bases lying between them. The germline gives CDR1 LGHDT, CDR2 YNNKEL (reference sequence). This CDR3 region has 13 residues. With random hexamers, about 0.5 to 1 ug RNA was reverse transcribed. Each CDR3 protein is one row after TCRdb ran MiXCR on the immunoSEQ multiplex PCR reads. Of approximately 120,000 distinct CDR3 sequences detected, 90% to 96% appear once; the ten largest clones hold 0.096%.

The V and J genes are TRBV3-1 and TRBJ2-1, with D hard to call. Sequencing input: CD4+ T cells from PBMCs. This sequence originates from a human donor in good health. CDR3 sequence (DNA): TGTGCCAGCAGCCAAGATCGGGCGGTTGAGCAGTTCTTC. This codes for CASSQDRAVEQFF.